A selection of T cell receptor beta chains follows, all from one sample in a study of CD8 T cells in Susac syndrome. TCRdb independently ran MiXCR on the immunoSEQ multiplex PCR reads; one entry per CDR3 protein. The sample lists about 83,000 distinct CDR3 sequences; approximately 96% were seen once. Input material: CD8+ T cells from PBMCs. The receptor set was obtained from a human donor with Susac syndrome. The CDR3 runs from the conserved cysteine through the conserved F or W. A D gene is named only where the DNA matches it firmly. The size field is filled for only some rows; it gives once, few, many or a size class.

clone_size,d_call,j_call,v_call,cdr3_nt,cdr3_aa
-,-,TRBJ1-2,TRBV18,TGTGCCAGCTCACAGGGATCGCATGGCTACACCTTC,CASSQGSHGYTF
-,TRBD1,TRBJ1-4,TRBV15,TGTGCCACCAGCAGTGACAGGGGGAAACTGTTTTTT,CATSSDRGKLFF
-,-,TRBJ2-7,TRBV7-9,TGTGCCAGCAGCCACCGGGAAAGAGCGTACGAGCAGTACTTC,CASSHRERAYEQYF
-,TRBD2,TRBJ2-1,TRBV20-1,TGCAGTGCTAGAGGGCGGGAGCGGAGCTACAATGAGCAGTTCTTC,CSARGRERSYNEQFF
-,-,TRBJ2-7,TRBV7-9,TGTGCCAGCAGCCCAGGTGGGTCCGAGCAGTACTTC,CASSPGGSEQYF
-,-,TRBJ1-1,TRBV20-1,TGCAGTGCTCGGAAGGCTGAAGCTTTCTTT,CSARKAEAFF
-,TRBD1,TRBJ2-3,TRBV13,TGTGCCAGCAGCCCGGGACAGGGTGAATTCACAGATACGCAGTATTTT,CASSPGQGEFTDTQYF
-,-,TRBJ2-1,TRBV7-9,TGTGCCAGCAGCTTGGTACTGGCTTACAATGAGCAGTTCTTC,CASSLVLAYNEQFF
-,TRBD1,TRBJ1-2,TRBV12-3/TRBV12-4,TGTGCCAGCGGTCCAGGGGGAGATGGCTACACCTTC,CASGPGGDGYTF
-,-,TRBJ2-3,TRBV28,TGTGCCAGTGAGAGGATGGGGTTCAGAGATACGCAGTATTTT,CASERMGFRDTQYF
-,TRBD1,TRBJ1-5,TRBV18,TGTGCCAGCTCACCCGGGACAGGGGGGCTAACTCTGGCCAATCAGCCCCAGCATTTT,CASSPGTGGLTLANQPQHF
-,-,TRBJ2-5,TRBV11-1,TGTGCCAGCAGCCCCCCGGGCGGGGTGTTGGAAGAGACCCAGTACTTC,CASSPPGGVLEETQYF
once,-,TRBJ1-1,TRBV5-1,TGCGCCAGCAGTGACGGACAGACGCGAGAAGCTTTCTTT,CASSDGQTREAFF
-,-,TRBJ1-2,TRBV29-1,TGCAGCGTTGAAGAGGGTGTTATATATGGCTACACCTTC,CSVEEGVIYGYTF
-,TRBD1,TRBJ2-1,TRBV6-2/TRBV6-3,TGTGCCAGCAGCACCGGGACAGTCCACAATGAGCAGTTCTTC,CASSTGTVHNEQFF
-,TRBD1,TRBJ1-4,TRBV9,TGTGCCAGCAGCCCAGGGGGACAGGGTGACGAAAAACTGTTTTTT,CASSPGGQGDEKLFF
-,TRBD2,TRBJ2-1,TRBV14,TGTGCCAGCAGCCAGAGACTAGCGCAGGACACGCAGTTCTTC,CASSQRLAQDTQFF
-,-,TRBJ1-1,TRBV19,TGTGCCAGTAGTGGGGACACTGAAGCTTTCTTT,CASSGDTEAFF
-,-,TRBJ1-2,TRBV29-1,TGCAGCGTTGAGACAAACTATGGCTACACCTTC,CSVETNYGYTF
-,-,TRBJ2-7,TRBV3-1,TGTGCCAGCAGCCCAACGACAGGTGACTACGAGCAGTACTTC,CASSPTTGDYEQYF
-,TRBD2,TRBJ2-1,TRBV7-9,TGTGCCAGCAGCCCAGCGGGAGGGTACTACAATGAGCAGTTCTTC,CASSPAGGYYNEQFF
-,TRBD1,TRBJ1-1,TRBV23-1,TGCGCCAGCAGTCAATCTCGGACAGGGAGGGGAATTATGGACACTGAAGCTTTCTTT,CASSQSRTGRGIMDTEAFF
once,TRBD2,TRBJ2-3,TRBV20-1,TGCAGTGCCATGGGGCAAGCGGGAGGGAGCACAGATACGCAGTATTTT,CSAMGQAGGSTDTQYF
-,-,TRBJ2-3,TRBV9,TGTGCCAGCAGCGCTGGGGATGCGACAGATACGCAGTATTTT,CASSAGDATDTQYF
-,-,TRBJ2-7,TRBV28,TGTGCCAGCAGTGCCAAAGAAAACACATACTACGAGCAGTACTTC,CASSAKENTYYEQYF
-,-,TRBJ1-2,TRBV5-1,TGCGCCAGCAGCTTGGGTTGGCAGCCCTTCTATGGCTACACCTTC,CASSLGWQPFYGYTF
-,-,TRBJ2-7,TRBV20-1,TGCAGGACCCGGGACAAGAGCTCCTACGAGCAGTACTTC,CRTRDKSSYEQYF
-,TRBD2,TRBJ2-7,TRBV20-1,TGCAGTGCTAGAGATCTAGCGGGTCCCTTGGGGGAGCAGTACTTC,CSARDLAGPLGEQYF
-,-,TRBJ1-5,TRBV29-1,TGCAGCGTTGAAGATCTGGGTTCTCAGCATTTT,CSVEDLGSQHF
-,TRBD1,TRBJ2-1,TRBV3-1,TGTGCCAGCAGCCAAGACTCAGGGGGAAGGAATGAGCAGTTCTTC,CASSQDSGGRNEQFF
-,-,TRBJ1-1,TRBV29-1,TGCAGCGTTGAGGCCTACAGAACGAACACTGAAGCTTTCTTT,CSVEAYRTNTEAFF
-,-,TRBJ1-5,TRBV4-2,TGTGCCAGCAGCCAAGATAATAACAGCAATCAGCCCCAGCATTTT,CASSQDNNSNQPQHF
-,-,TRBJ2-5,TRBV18,TGTGCCAGCTCACCGAAACAAGAGACCCAGTACTTC,CASSPKQETQYF
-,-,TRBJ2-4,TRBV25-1,TGTGCCAGCAGTGAATTTAGTGATTTGAACATTCAGTACTTC,CASSEFSDLNIQYF
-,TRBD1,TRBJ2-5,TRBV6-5,TGTGCCAGCAGTCCCATGACAGGGTTAGAGACCCAGTACTTC,CASSPMTGLETQYF
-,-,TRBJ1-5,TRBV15,TGTGCCACCAGCAGAGATCAGGGGAGGGCTACCAATCAGCCCCAGCATTTT,CATSRDQGRATNQPQHF
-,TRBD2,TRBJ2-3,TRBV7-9,TGTGCCAGCAGCTTAAATAGCGGGTTGGTGACAGATACGCAGTATTTT,CASSLNSGLVTDTQYF
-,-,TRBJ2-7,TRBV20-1,TGCAGCTGGGGATACGAGCAGTACTTC,CSWGYEQYF
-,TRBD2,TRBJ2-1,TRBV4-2,TGTGCCAGCAGCCAAGCGGGAGGCGGGGTCAATGAGCAGTTCTTC,CASSQAGGGVNEQFF
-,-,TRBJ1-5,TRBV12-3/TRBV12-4,TGTGCCAGCAGGTCGGACAGTGGTCGCAATCAGCCCCAGCATTTT,CASRSDSGRNQPQHF
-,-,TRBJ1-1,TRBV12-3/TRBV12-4,TGTGCCAGCAGTCGTACCCAGGGGTTGAACCCTGAAGCTTTCTTT,CASSRTQGLNPEAFF
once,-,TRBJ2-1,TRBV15,TGTGCCACCAGAACCTTATCCGACAATGAGCAGTTCTTC,CATRTLSDNEQFF
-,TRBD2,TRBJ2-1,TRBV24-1,TGTGCCACCAGTGATGAACTAGCGGGAGGTCGCGATGAGCAGTTCTTC,CATSDELAGGRDEQFF
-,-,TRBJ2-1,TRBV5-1,TGCGCCAGCAGCTTGAGGGTGGAGGCCCGTGAGCAGTTCTTC,CASSLRVEAREQFF
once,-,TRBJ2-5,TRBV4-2,TGTGCCAGCAGCCAAGTGGGCCATAACCAAGAGACCCAGTACTTC,CASSQVGHNQETQYF
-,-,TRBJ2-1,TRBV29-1,TGCAGCGTTGGCCTAGGCTCCTACAATGAGCAGTTCTTC,CSVGLGSYNEQFF
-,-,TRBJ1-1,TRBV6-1,TGTGCCAGCAGCACCGCGCGCTATGACAGGATGGGTGTGGACACTGAAGCTTTCTTT,CASSTARYDRMGVDTEAFF
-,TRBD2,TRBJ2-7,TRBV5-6,TGTGCCAGCAGCTACAGGACTAGCGGGAGCTACGAGCAGTACTTC,CASSYRTSGSYEQYF
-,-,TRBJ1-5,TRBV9,TGTGCCAGCAGCGTTCCCTTCCCCCAGGGGAATCAGCCCCAGCATTTT,CASSVPFPQGNQPQHF
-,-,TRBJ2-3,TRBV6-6,TGTGCCAGCAGTTACGACCTCACAGATACGCAGTATTTT,CASSYDLTDTQYF
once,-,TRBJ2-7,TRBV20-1,TGCAGTGCCGGACCAGGGAGCGAGCAGTACTTC,CSAGPGSEQYF
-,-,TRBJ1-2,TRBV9,TGTGCCAGCAGCAGGCTCGATGGCTACACCTTC,CASSRLDGYTF
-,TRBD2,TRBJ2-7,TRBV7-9,TGTGCCAGCAGCTCGGCGGGCGGGAGGGACACCTACGAGCAGTACTTC,CASSSAGGRDTYEQYF
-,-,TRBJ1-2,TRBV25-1,TGTGCCAGCAGTGGAACTCCAGGCTACACCTTC,CASSGTPGYTF
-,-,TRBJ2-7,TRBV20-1,TGCAGTGCTAGTGAGGGACGCCTCTACGAGCAGTACTTC,CSASEGRLYEQYF
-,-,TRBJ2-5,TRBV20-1,TGCAGTGCTAGGAGAGACGGGGGCCAGGAGACCCAGTACTTC,CSARRDGGQETQYF
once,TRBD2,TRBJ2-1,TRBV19,TGTGCCAGGACCGGGACTAGCAGTCATGAGCAGTTCTTC,CARTGTSSHEQFF
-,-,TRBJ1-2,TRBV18,TGTGCCAGCTCACCACCGGAGGGGCCCAACTATGGCTACACCTTC,CASSPPEGPNYGYTF